These T cell receptor beta chains were read from a single sample in a study of T cell responses to AZD1222 COVID-19 vaccine. This table comes from immunoSEQ multiplex PCR, and its TCRdb copy is limited to in-frame clones, with some not included. The table has 55,000 to 90,000 clones, roughly 80% seen once. The specimen comprised peripheral blood, sampled on day 0 of AZD1222 vaccination. The receptors derive from an adult in good health. Both conserved end residues are part of each CDR3. Fields, in order: D gene, V gene, CDR3 length, CDR3 protein. D genes are given only for firm matches.

-,TRBV19,17,CASNPLISIMNTGELFF
TRBD2,TRBV7-8,17,CASSPLFLGGAGGWQYF
TRBD1,TRBV2,18,CASIQYLTGGYKLYGYTF
-,TRBV19,13,CASTPGVNYGYTF
TRBD2,TRBV5-1,16,CASSMVLAGAPYEQYF
TRBD2,TRBV7-3,18,CASSYIAGGRLGTGELFF
-,TRBV7-2,15,CASSLELAPAYEQYF
TRBD1,TRBV3-1/TRBV3-2,15,CASSQTGTGVSPLHF
TRBD1,TRBV28,13,CASSLSRGRVAFF
TRBD1,TRBV28,15,CASELGQGISYEQYF
TRBD1,TRBV18,15,CASSPNRDSLYPYTF
TRBD1,TRBV5-1,13,CASSLQGDTEAFF
TRBD1,TRBV2,14,CASSADRGNQPQHF
-,TRBV6-2/TRBV6-3,12,CASSGSNQPQHF
TRBD1,TRBV24-1,15,CATSDGDRVGQPQHF
-,TRBV9,14,CASSPPGGRETQYF
-,TRBV12-3/TRBV12-4,13,CASSLTANTEAFF
-,TRBV7-9,12,CASSADSHEQYF
-,TRBV3-1/TRBV3-2,12,CASSQGPYGYTF
-,TRBV5-1,13,CASSRGSDGEAFF
TRBD1,TRBV4-1,16,CASSLTSRTGIREQYF
-,TRBV21-1,17,CASSKGDPGQMNTEAFF
TRBD1,TRBV7-2,14,CASSLRDRGYEQYF
-,TRBV19,15,CASSWGDKGRTEAFF
TRBD2,TRBV10-2,15,CASTPSSGGADTQYF
-,TRBV14,13,CASSPARTTGYTF
TRBD1,TRBV9,15,CASSESGTGTYEQYF
TRBD2,TRBV3-1/TRBV3-2,17,CASSHEGLAGDTGELFF
TRBD2,TRBV3-1/TRBV3-2,20,CASSRRSTGTSGGNTGELFF
-,TRBV15,15,CATSRDAVSNQPQHF
TRBD1,TRBV7-2,14,CASSYQAGTGGYTF
TRBD1,TRBV7-2,18,CASSLKYGTGPYTYGYTF
TRBD2,TRBV28,18,CASSRGLAGGQSTDTQYF
TRBD1,TRBV11-3,15,CASSNRDRPYNEQFF
-,TRBV6-6,13,CASRLLSTDTQYF
-,TRBV2,12,CARGWGNNEQFF
-,TRBV21-1,19,CASSKLGGIIRGSGNTIYF
-,TRBV4-2,15,CASSPYAGNTGELFF
-,TRBV9,16,CASSPLPESRGFGYTF
-,TRBV19,13,CATHRAGGYEQYF